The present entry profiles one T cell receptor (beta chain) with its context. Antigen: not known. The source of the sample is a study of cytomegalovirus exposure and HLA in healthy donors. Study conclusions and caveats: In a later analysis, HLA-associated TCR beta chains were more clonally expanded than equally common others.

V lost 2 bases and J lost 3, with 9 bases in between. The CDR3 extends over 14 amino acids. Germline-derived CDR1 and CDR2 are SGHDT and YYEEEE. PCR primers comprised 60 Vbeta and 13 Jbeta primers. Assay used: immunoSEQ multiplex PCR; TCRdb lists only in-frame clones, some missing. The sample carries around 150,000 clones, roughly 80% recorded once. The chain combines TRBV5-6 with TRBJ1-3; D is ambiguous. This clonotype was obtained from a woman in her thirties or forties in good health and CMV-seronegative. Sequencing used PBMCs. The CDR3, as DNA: TGTGCCAGCAGCTTTCCGGGGTTTGGAAACACCATATATTTT. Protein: CASSFPGFGNTIYF.